This T cell receptor beta chain was recovered during a study of somatic mutations in cytotoxic T cells in rheumatoid arthritis. Findings and caveats of the study: Age-matched healthy controls and rheumatoid arthritis patients had CD8+ T-cell clonality that did not differ significantly.

Both CD4+ and CD8+ cells were separated through positive magnetic bead selection, and their purity was verified using flow cytometry. CDR3 length equals 15 residues. The germline V and J ends were trimmed by 8 bases and 6 bases, with 20 bases remaining between them. The germline gives CDR1 MNHEY, CDR2 SVGAGI. Sequenced by immunoSEQ multiplex PCR; TCRdb stores in-frame clones only, minus some. Of approximately 18,000 clones listed, about 68% were seen once; the top ten hold roughly 5.2%. With regard to this clone: Its target is not known.

The chain links TRBV6-5 to TRBJ1-5; D is perhaps TRBD1 (6 bases). Sequenced sample: CD8+ T cells sorted from blood. The receptor comes from a man aged 55 to 69 in good health. This chain's CDR3 is CASEGVRGAGQPQHF. Here the CDR3 DNA reads TGTGCCAGCGAGGGGGTTCGGGGGGCAGGTCAGCCCCAGCATTTT.